This T cell receptor (beta chain) was recorded in a study of T-cell reconstitution after alpha-beta-depleted transplantation in children (dated by TCRdb to between 2015 and 2016). With respect to the entire study: The study quantitatively tracked T-cell immune reconstitution after TCRalphabeta/CD19-depleted allogeneic hematopoietic cell transplantation in children using TCR repertoire profiling.

Receptor libraries were prepared by PCR. TCRdb names Illumina HiSeq 2500 as the instrument used. To normalize quantification of the TCRbeta repertoire, the TCR libraries were built with molecular barcoding that relied on unique molecular identifiers. TCRdb redid the processing of the public reads, applying fastp at Q25 and MiXCR, and retained in-frame beta chains. CDR3 protein duplicates are merged, each entry listing the most common genes and DNA. In this sample the table shows just over 350,000 distinct CDR3 sequences, about 14% of which occur a single time. The top ten clonotypes cover 3.5% to 4.5% of the sample. This clonotype was seen ten or more times. What this receptor recognizes is not known. One base away there is no much larger clone; base qualities are not given. The CDR3 runs 14 residues from the cysteine to the phenylalanine. CDR3 DNA is the only sequence kept; it has 42 bases, read in frame from the first base. Trimming costs V 7 bases and J 0 bases, and their ends lie 12 bases apart. The germline V gene gives CDR1 as MDHEN and CDR2 as SYDVKM.

Sequencing used PBMCs, obtained from the stem cell graft. The clonotype originates from a human donor who donated a stem cell graft to a child with Fanconi anemia. The rearranged chain carries TRBV28 and TRBJ1-2; there is no confident call for the D gene. The CDR3 here reads CASTLGYTNYGYTF. The bases are TGTGCCAGCACTCTCGGATACACTAACTATGGCTACACCTTC.